The present entry profiles one T cell receptor (beta chain) with its context. This sample was taken from a study of blood T cell repertoires in COVID-19. About the research overall: Italy, Spain and the United States were the sources of the convalescent and acute COVID-19 samples. The cDNA or gDNA used as material had been derived from T cells, B-cell-depleted T cells, or PBMCs.

In the authors' workflow: Nucleated cell counts were estimated from reference gene primer amplification. Data came from immunoSEQ multiplex PCR; TCRdb stores just in-frame clones and leaves some out. V and J calls and clone size come straight from that table; D and trimming were deduced from the DNA. The sample has 130,000 to 150,000 clones, approximately 80% seen once. This sequence originates from a human donor in a cohort sampled during active COVID-19. The sample was peripheral blood.

The CDR3 loop is CASGITDTQYF. In DNA form, the CDR3 reads TGTGCCTCCGGGATCACAGATACGCAGTATTTT. The gene calls are TRBV30 and TRBJ2-3; possible D gene TRBD2, 5 bases. CDR3 length equals 11 residues. Germline values: CDR1 GTSNPN, CDR2 SVGIG (reference sequence). V lost 7 bases, J lost 2 bases, and 7 bases lay in between.